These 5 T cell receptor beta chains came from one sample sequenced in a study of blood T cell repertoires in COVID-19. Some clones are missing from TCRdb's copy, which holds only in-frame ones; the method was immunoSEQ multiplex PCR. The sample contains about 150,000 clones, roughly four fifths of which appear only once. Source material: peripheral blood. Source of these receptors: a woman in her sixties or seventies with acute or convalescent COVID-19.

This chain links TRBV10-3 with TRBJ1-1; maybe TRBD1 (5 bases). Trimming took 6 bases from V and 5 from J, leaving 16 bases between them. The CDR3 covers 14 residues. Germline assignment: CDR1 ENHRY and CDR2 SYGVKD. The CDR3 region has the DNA TGTGCCATCAGGTCTCAGGGCTCAGGAACTGAAGCTTTCTTT. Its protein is CAIRSQGSGTEAFF.

CDR3 DNA: TGTGCTAGTGCTCTGGACAGTCCCTACGAGCAGTACTTC. As protein: CASALDSPYEQYF. The rearrangement links TRBV12-5 to TRBJ2-7; D may be TRBD1 (6 bases). CDR1 and CDR2 (germline): LGHNT, FRNRAP. The CDR3 consists of 13 residues. The V gene lost 7 bases and the J gene lost 2 bases, with 12 bases spanning the gap.

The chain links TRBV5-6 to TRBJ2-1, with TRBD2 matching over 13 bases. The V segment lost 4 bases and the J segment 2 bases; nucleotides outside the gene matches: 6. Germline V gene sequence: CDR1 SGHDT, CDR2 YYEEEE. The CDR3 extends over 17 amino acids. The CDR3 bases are TGTGCCAGCAGCCCCGGGACTAGCGGGGAGACCTACAATGAGCAGTTCTTC. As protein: CASSPGTSGETYNEQFF. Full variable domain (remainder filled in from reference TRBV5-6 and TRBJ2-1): DAGVTQSPTHLIKTRGQQVTLRCSPKSGHDTVSWYQQALGQGPQFIFQYYEEEERQRGNFPDRFSGHQFPNYSSELNVNALLLGDSALYLCASSPGTSGETYNEQFFGPGTRLTVL.

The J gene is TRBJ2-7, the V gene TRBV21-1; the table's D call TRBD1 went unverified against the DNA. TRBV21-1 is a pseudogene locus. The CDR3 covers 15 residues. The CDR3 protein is CASSKVQALSYEQYF. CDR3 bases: TGTGCCAGCAGCAAAGTCCAGGCCCTCTCCTACGAGCAGTACTTC.

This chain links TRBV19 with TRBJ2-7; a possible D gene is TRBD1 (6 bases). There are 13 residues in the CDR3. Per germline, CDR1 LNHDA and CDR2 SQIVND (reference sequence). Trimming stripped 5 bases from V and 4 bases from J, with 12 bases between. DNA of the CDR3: TGTGCCAGTAGTCAGGGACACGGGTACGAGCAGTACGTC. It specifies CASSQGHGYEQYV.